This TCR beta chain emerged from a study of OX40 agonist ivuxolimab in advanced cancers. Study-wide context: Patients received ivuxolimab, an agonistic anti-OX40 (CD134) antibody.

Points from the study as a whole: Both blood CD4+ and CD8+ T cells showed clonal growth by week 6 at 0.1 to 3.0 mg/kg.

This table comes from immunoSEQ multiplex PCR, and its TCRdb copy is limited to in-frame clones, with some not included. The repertoire consists of tens of thousands of clones, with approximately 90% occurring once and the leading ten covering roughly 11%. To note about this clone: Its antigen is as yet unknown.

Germline CDR1 reads MDHEN; CDR2 reads SYDVKM. J gave up 0 bases and V 3 bases, and 9 bases lay outside the gene matches. This CDR3 spans 19 amino acids. Specimen: CD4+ or CD8+ T cells sorted from blood, collected in a trial of the OX40 agonist ivuxolimab. The J gene is TRBJ2-3, the V gene TRBV28; TRBD2 aligns across 13 bases. The TCR comes from an adult with an advanced solid tumor such as melanoma, head and neck, liver or kidney cancer. CDR3 DNA: TGTGCCAGCAGTTTTTTTGGGACTAGCGGGATCCCTAGCACAGATACGCAGTATTTT. As protein: CASSFFGTSGIPSTDTQYF.